This T cell receptor (beta chain) was obtained from a study of T cells in Graves' hyperthyroidism and ophthalmopathy. Study results and limitations: Within blood appeared most thyroid clonotypes that had expanded above 0.001.

Amplified TCR beta CDR3 regions came from RNA transcripts. During a first-round RT-PCR of the TCR CDR3, the HTBI primer set was used. TCRdb called the multiplex PCR reads again in MiXCR, with one record for every CDR3 protein. The table has hundreds of thousands of distinct CDR3 sequences, about 43% seen once. On this clonotype itself: Its antigen is not known.

The CDR3 runs to 16 residues. V gave up 4 bases and J gave up 7 bases; unmatched junction bases: 12. The germline CDR1 and CDR2 sequences are SGDLS and YYNGEE. Sequencing used peripheral blood or thyroid tissue (not recorded which). The chain couples TRBV9 to TRBJ2-7; TRBD1 matches at 12 bases. This TCR derives from a woman aged 18-35 years with Graves' hyperthyroidism. CDR3 protein: CASSHGSGTGGGEQYF. The CDR3, as DNA: TGTGCCAGCAGCCATGGAAGTGGGACAGGGGGCGGTGAGCAGTACTTC.